Following are 30 T cell receptor beta chains from one sample sequenced in a study of blood T cell repertoires in COVID-19. TCRdb's table, derived via immunoSEQ multiplex PCR, lists solely in-frame clones and lacks some. The sample consists of 230,000 or so clones, 84% of them appearing once. Material: PBMCs or T cells enriched from blood (not recorded which). The receptors come from a man aged 45-65 years who had recovered from COVID-19.

This clone is a singleton in its sample. V usage is TRBV3-1 (or the pseudogene TRBV3-2) and J usage is TRBJ1-1; 12 bases are shared with TRBD1. The germline V gene has CDR1 LGHDT and CDR2 YNNKEL (reference sequence). The CDR3 consists of 15 residues. J lost 5 bases, V lost 4 bases, and 5 bases had no gene match. The CDR3 coding sequence is TGTGCCAGCAGCCTCGGGACAGGGGGCGAAACTGAAGCTTTCTTT. Its translation is CASSLGTGGETEAFF.

The chain employs TRBV6-5 and TRBJ1-4; a weak D match, TRBD1 (5 bases). The V and J ends lost 6 bases and 0 bases respectively, with 8 bases between them. The CDR3 totals 14 residues. Germline V gives CDR1 MNHEY, CDR2 SVGAGI. The CDR3 bases are TGTGCCAGCAGCGACAGAACAACTAATGAAAAACTGTTTTTT. As protein: CASSDRTTNEKLFF.

This sequence joins TRBV6-5 and TRBJ1-6; 9 nucleotides align to TRBD1. This CDR3 region has 15 residues. Per germline, CDR1 MNHEY and CDR2 SVGAGI. Germline trimming cut 2 bases from V and 6 bases from J; bases unmatched to any gene: 2. The CDR3 loop is CASSYGQGTNSPLHF. As DNA, the CDR3 is TGTGCCAGCAGTTACGGACAGGGGACTAATTCACCCCTCCACTTT.

This chain connects TRBV7-8 to TRBJ1-5; 7 bases align to TRBD1. The germline V gene has CDR1 SGHVS and CDR2 FQNEAQ. With V trimmed by 5 bases and J by 2 bases, 3 bases remained unmatched. The CDR3 spans 14 residues. As DNA, the CDR3 is TGTGCCAGCAGCAATACAGGGGGCAATCAGCCCCAGCATTTT. It yields the protein CASSNTGGNQPQHF.

The chain links TRBV27 to TRBJ1-2; 7 nucleotides align to TRBD1. The germline V gene encodes CDR1 MNHEY and CDR2 SMNVEV (reference sequence). Trimming removed 5 bases from V and 7 bases from J; junction bases left unmatched: 10. CDR3 size: 14 residues. CDR3 DNA sequence: TGTGCCAGCAGTACCGAGGGACAGCTCCGTGGCTACACCTTC. Its translation: CASSTEGQLRGYTF.

V is TRBV27 and J is TRBJ2-7, with TRBD1 identical over 8 bases. The CDR3 length is 16 residues. V was pared by 6 bases and J by 2 bases, with 12 bases of the junction left unmatched. Germline V CDR1 and CDR2: MNHEY, SMNVEV (reference sequence). CDR3 sequence reads: CASRPGGEGQAYEQYF. The CDR3 nucleotides read TGTGCCAGCAGGCCAGGGGGAGAGGGACAGGCCTACGAGCAGTACTTC.

The chain employs TRBV4-2 and TRBJ2-1, with 10 bases that match TRBD2. The CDR3 contains 16 residues. CDR1 is LGHNA, CDR2 YNFKEQ, per germline. After removal of 1 base from V and 9 bases from J, the junction contained 9 bases not matched to a gene. The CDR3 nucleotides are TGTGCCAGCAGCCAAGTACCTAGCGGGGGAGCGGGTGAGCAGTTCTTC. Translating gives CASSQVPSGGAGEQFF.

The V and J genes are TRBV6-1 and TRBJ1-5; 9 nucleotides match TRBD1. The junction had 5 bases not matched to a gene; V was cut back by 3 bases and J by 5 bases. Germline CDR1 reads MNHNS; CDR2 reads SASEGT. CDR3 size: 15 residues. The CDR3 is CASSDYRGRDQPQHF. The CDR3 nucleotides read TGTGCCAGCAGTGATTACAGGGGGCGAGATCAGCCCCAGCATTTT.

The V gene is TRBV4-2, the J gene TRBJ2-5; 8 bases agree with TRBD1. The CDR3 covers 15 residues. Germline-derived CDR1 and CDR2 are LGHNA and YNFKEQ. The V and J ends lost 4 bases and 5 bases, in that order; junction bases with no gene match: 9. Here the CDR3 DNA reads TGTGCCAGCAGCCCCAGACAGGGGTTGGGTGAGACCCAGTACTTC. Its protein is CASSPRQGLGETQYF.

The gene calls are TRBV5-4 and TRBJ2-3, with TRBD1 matching over 8 bases. The CDR3 is 13 amino acids. Germline values: CDR1 SGHNT, CDR2 YYREEE (reference sequence). V lost 7 bases, J lost 4 bases, and 5 bases stayed unmatched. The CDR3 sequence is CASGRQGPDTQYF. The CDR3 DNA is TGTGCCAGCGGCCGACAGGGGCCAGATACGCAGTATTTT.

The rearrangement joins TRBV7-9 to TRBJ2-7; tentatively, D is TRBD1 (6 bases). The CDR3 contains 13 residues. Germline V gene lookup returns CDR1 SEHNR and CDR2 FQNEAQ (reference sequence). Trimming shortened V by 5 bases and J by 2 bases, and 10 bases separated the two germline ends. Written as DNA, the CDR3 is TGTGCCAGCAGCACAGGGCAACCCTACGAGCAGTACTTC. It codes for CASSTGQPYEQYF.

CDR3 nucleotides: TGTGCCAGCAGCTTAACCGCAGTGGCAGGGGGGAAGGGGACCCAGTACTTC. Protein sequence: CASSLTAVAGGKGTQYF. The rearrangement links TRBV7-3 to TRBJ2-5; a possible D gene is TRBD1 (7 bases). Germline CDR1 SGHTA, CDR2 FQGTGA. V shed 0 bases and J shed 7 bases, with 21 bases lying between them. The CDR3 has 17 residues.

For the CDR3, the DNA is TGCGCCAGCAGGCGTGACACAGATACGCAGTATTTT. Translated, it gives CASRRDTDTQYF. V usage is TRBV5-1 and J usage is TRBJ2-3; D not certain. This CDR3 spans 12 amino acids. Germline V gives CDR1 SGHRS, CDR2 YFSETQ. V was shortened by 5 bases and J by 2 bases, with 6 bases between the two germline ends.

The genes are TRBV27 and TRBJ2-1; D possibly corresponds to TRBD2 (6 bases). CDR1 and CDR2 (germline): MNHEY, SMNVEV (reference sequence). Trimming left V 0 bases short and J 8 bases short, with 11 bases between. The CDR3 length is 14 residues. CDR3 residues: CASSLSLARDEQFF. For the CDR3, the DNA is TGTGCCAGCAGTTTATCCCTAGCGCGGGATGAGCAGTTCTTC.

The chain combines TRBV5-8 with TRBJ2-7; D is unresolved. V was pared by 5 bases and J by 5 bases, with 8 bases between. The CDR3 is 11 amino acids. The germline V gene has CDR1 SGHTS and CDR2 YDEGEE. The CDR3 sequence: CASSREDEQYF. For the CDR3, the DNA is TGTGCCAGCAGTCGTGAGGACGAGCAGTACTTC.

This chain connects TRBV5-4 to TRBJ2-5; 9 bases agree with TRBD1. Germline CDR1 is SGHNT and CDR2 is YYREEE (reference sequence). This CDR3 has 13 amino acids. V gave up 4 bases and J gave up 4 bases; unmatched junction bases: 2. CDR3 coding DNA: TGTGCCAGCAGCCTGGACAGGGGAGAGACCCAGTACTTC. It specifies CASSLDRGETQYF.

The chain couples TRBV11-2 to TRBJ2-1, with 12 bases that match TRBD2. The trim removed 8 bases at V and 6 bases at J, leaving 5 bases unmatched. The CDR3 has 14 residues. Germline CDR1 is SGHAT and CDR2 is FQNNGV. CDR3 residues: CASGPSGRANEQFF. The CDR3, as DNA: TGTGCCAGCGGACCTAGCGGGAGGGCCAATGAGCAGTTCTTC.

The V call is TRBV24-1, the J call TRBJ2-1; D is ambiguous. V lost 2 bases and J 5 bases, leaving 9 bases between the germline ends. Germline V gene data show CDR1 as KGHDR and CDR2 as SFDVKD. This CDR3 comprises 14 residues. This CDR3 is CATSDSSANNEQFF. As DNA, the CDR3 is TGTGCCACCAGTGATTCGTCAGCGAACAATGAGCAGTTCTTC.

Here the CDR3 DNA reads TGTGCCAGTAGTATGGAGGGGACTAGGGCCCACACAGATACGCAGTATTTT. It yields the protein CASSMEGTRAHTDTQYF. The chain has TRBV19 and TRBJ2-3; TRBD2 aligns across 8 bases. V shed 3 bases, J shed 2 bases, and the junction held 10 bases outside the gene matches. Germline V gene lookup returns CDR1 LNHDA and CDR2 SQIVND (reference sequence). CDR3 length: 17 residues. Drawing the rest from reference TRBV19 and TRBJ2-3, the complete variable domain is DGGITQSPKYLFRKEGQNVTLSCEQNLNHDAMYWYRQDPGQGLRLIYYSQIVNDFQKGDIAEGYSVSREKKESFPLTVTSAQKNPTAFYLCASSMEGTRAHTDTQYFGPGTRLTVL.

This clone has only one observation. This chain joins TRBV28 and TRBJ1-4, with unresolved D. V was cut by 5 bases and J by 4 bases, with 11 bases left in between. This CDR3 has 14 residues. Germline assignment: CDR1 MDHEN and CDR2 SYDVKM. The DNA for the CDR3 is TGTGCCAGCAGTCTCCATGGGCGTAATGAAAAACTGTTTTTT. Translating it yields CASSLHGRNEKLFF.

This clone was counted once. The chain combines TRBV30 with TRBJ1-6, with TRBD1 as a possible D gene (6 bases). There are 15 residues in the CDR3. Trimming removed 7 bases from V and 5 bases from J, with 18 bases in between. Germline V gene sequence: CDR1 GTSNPN, CDR2 SVGIG (reference sequence). Written as DNA, the CDR3 is TGTGCCTCTACATTGACAGGTGAACATAATTCACCCCTCCACTTT. Translating it yields CASTLTGEHNSPLHF.

The rearrangement joins TRBV11-2 to TRBJ2-5; D is possibly TRBD2 (6 bases). CDR1 SGHAT and CDR2 FQNNGV come from the germline V gene. V dropped 3 bases and J dropped 9 bases, with 20 bases sitting between them. The CDR3 contains 15 residues. The CDR3 bases are TGTGCCAGCAGCTTTGGGGGTCGGGCGTCGGGGGCCCAGTACTTC. This sequence encodes CASSFGGRASGAQYF.

The rearrangement links TRBV5-1 to TRBJ2-7, with a possible D match to TRBD2 (5 bases). The CDR3 sequence is 13 residues long. Trimming shortened V by 0 bases and J by 7 bases, and 11 bases separated the two germline ends. The germline V gene has CDR1 SGHRS and CDR2 YFSETQ. This CDR3 is CASSLGQTTEQYF. In nucleotides, the CDR3 is TGCGCCAGCAGCTTGGGGCAGACTACGGAGCAGTACTTC. The entire variable domain, with the rest obtained from reference TRBV5-1 and TRBJ2-7, is as follows: KAGVTQTPRYLIKTRGQQVTLSCSPISGHRSVSWYQQTPGQGLQFLFEYFSETQRNKGNFPGRFSGRQFSNSRSEMNVSTLELGDSALYLCASSLGQTTEQYFGPGTRLTVT.

The rearrangement joins TRBV10-3 to TRBJ2-3; 8 nucleotides match TRBD2. Germline CDR1 reads ENHRY; CDR2 reads SYGVKD. CDR3 length: 12 amino acids. The junction had 0 bases not matched to a gene; V was cut back by 7 bases and J by 3 bases. CDR3 nucleotide sequence: TGTGCCATCACGGGGGGGACAGATACGCAGTATTTT. It is translated as CAITGGTDTQYF.

This sequence joins TRBV2 and TRBJ2-1, with TRBD1 matching 9 bases. CDR1 SNHLY and CDR2 FYNNEI come from the germline V gene. The CDR3 spans 14 residues. Unmatched junction bases numbered 5, after V lost 6 bases and J lost 5 bases. CDR3 sequence (DNA): TGTGCCAGCAGGCAACAGGGGGCGAACAATGAGCAGTTCTTC. Translating gives CASRQQGANNEQFF.

CDR3 loop: CASAPMGLDYEQYF. Here the CDR3 DNA reads TGTGCTAGTGCCCCTATGGGACTAGATTACGAGCAGTACTTC. This rearrangement joins TRBV12-5 to TRBJ2-7; 8 positions agree with TRBD2. Germline lookup yields CDR1 LGHNT and CDR2 FRNRAP. Losses at the gene ends were 7 bases for V and 4 bases for J; bases not matched to a gene: 9. The CDR3 has 14 amino acids.

V usage is TRBV5-6 and J usage is TRBJ2-7; 7 bases align to TRBD1. The germline CDR1 and CDR2 sequences are SGHDT and YYEEEE. J lost 4 bases, V lost 3 bases, and 7 bases had no gene match. The CDR3 extends over 14 amino acids. This CDR3 is CASSSLGQDYEQYF. The CDR3 bases are TGTGCCAGCAGCTCCCTCGGACAGGATTACGAGCAGTACTTC.

The J gene is TRBJ1-5, the V gene TRBV5-5, with 8 bases matching TRBD1. V shed 3 bases, J shed 0 bases, and the junction held 2 bases outside the gene matches. Germline assignment: CDR1 SGHKS and CDR2 YYEKEE (reference sequence). This CDR3 spans 15 amino acids. CDR3 loop: CASSWTGNSNQPQHF. CDR3 bases: TGTGCCAGCAGCTGGACAGGGAATAGCAATCAGCCCCAGCATTTT.

This chain links TRBV6-5 with TRBJ1-5, with D possibly TRBD1 on 5 matching bases. The V gene lost 8 bases and the J gene lost 2 bases, with 10 bases spanning the gap. The CDR3 has 13 residues. CDR1 is MNHEY, CDR2 SVGAGI, per germline. CDR3: CASGSGGNQPQHF. Written as DNA, the CDR3 is TGTGCCAGCGGATCGGGGGGCAATCAGCCCCAGCATTTT.

J is TRBJ2-5 and V is TRBV4-1; TRBD2 might be the D (5 bases). V dropped 1 base and J dropped 3 bases, with 12 bases sitting between them. Germline loops: CDR1 MGHRA, CDR2 YSYEKL. The CDR3 length is 15 residues. The CDR3 region has the DNA TGCGCCAGCAGCCAAGGGATCATGGGAGAAGAGACCCAGTACTTC. Translation: CASSQGIMGEETQYF.